This section outlines one T cell receptor (beta chain) sequence together with its context. Its antigen is not identified. Stated treatment: 15 to 20 received Ad26.COV2.S at low or high dose, single or two shots; roughly five received placebo; per-sample allocation not given. Samples came from day 63 after the first vaccine or placebo injection. Aged 18-55 years, donor was enrolled in Boston in about 2020. As its vector, the vaccine had Ad26, which expressed Wuhan-strain SARS-CoV-2 spike. The V gene's germline CDR1 is SEHNR and CDR2 FQNEAQ (reference sequence). Deletions cut 8 bases from V and 0 bases from J, with 9 bases between. This CDR3 has 13 residues. The sample is drawn from a study of Ad26.COV2.S vaccination and SARS-CoV-2 variants. Study-level background: In the study, Ad26.COV2.S was injected intramuscularly once, or twice 56 days apart.

Measured with immunoSEQ multiplex PCR; TCRdb has only the in-frame clones, and not every one. The sample has around 340,000 clones; 88% are singletons. Whole-study results and caveats: Using TCR breadth and depth analyses may have led to underestimated total T cell responses.

Sequenced material: peripheral blood, taken in a trial of Ad26.COV2.S vaccine versus placebo. This receptor was obtained from a person between 18 and 65 years old who received the Ad26.COV2.S COVID-19 vaccine or a placebo. This rearrangement joins TRBV7-9 to TRBJ2-3, with D possibly TRBD1 on 6 matching bases. CDR3 nucleotides: TGTGCCAGCCTACAGGGAAGCACAGATACGCAGTATTTT. Protein sequence: CASLQGSTDTQYF.